These T cell receptor beta chains were read from a single sample in a study of T cell responses to AZD1222 COVID-19 vaccine. Assay used: immunoSEQ multiplex PCR; TCRdb lists only in-frame clones, some missing. Among around 70,000 clones, nearly 90% were seen once, and the ten largest hold approximately 1.3%. The source was peripheral blood, collected 28 days after the second AZD1222 dose. These receptors all come from an adult who received the AZD1222 COVID-19 vaccine. CDR3s include the opening cysteine and the closing phenylalanine or tryptophan. D genes are given only for firm matches. Size is omitted from some rows. Given values are once, few, many or a class for expanded clones.

v_call	d_call	clone_size	j_call	cdr3_aa	cdr3_nt
TRBV14	NA	once	TRBJ2-1	CASSQEGSWSVSSYNEQFF	TGTGCCAGCAGCCAAGAAGGTTCTTGGAGCGTCAGCTCCTACAATGAGCAGTTCTTC
TRBV20-1	NA	NA	TRBJ2-3	CSASSASEPTDTQYF	TGCAGTGCTAGTAGTGCTAGCGAACCCACAGATACGCAGTATTTT
TRBV19	NA	NA	TRBJ1-2	CASSDTGIYGYTF	TGTGCCAGTAGTGATACAGGGATCTATGGCTACACCTTC
TRBV5-5	NA	few	TRBJ1-1	CASSLAGFTEAFF	TGTGCCAGCAGCTTGGCAGGGTTCACTGAAGCTTTCTTT
TRBV6-5	NA	NA	TRBJ2-7	CASRTVLMPYEQYF	TGTGCCAGCCGGACTGTCTTGATGCCCTACGAGCAGTACTTC
TRBV11-2	TRBD1	NA	TRBJ1-4	CASSFRDRNEKLFF	TGTGCCAGCAGCTTCCGGGACAGGAATGAAAAACTGTTTTTT
TRBV18	NA	NA	TRBJ2-2	CASSPQDAVHAGELFF	TGTGCCAGCTCACCACAGGACGCCGTTCACGCCGGGGAGCTGTTTTTT
TRBV7-3	NA	NA	TRBJ2-2	CASSLTTGEANTGELFF	TGTGCCAGCAGCTTAACGACAGGCGAGGCGAACACCGGGGAGCTGTTTTTT
TRBV5-1	NA	few	TRBJ1-1	CASSLLENTEAFF	TGCGCCAGCAGCTTGTTAGAGAACACTGAAGCTTTCTTT
TRBV7-2	TRBD2	NA	TRBJ2-3	CASSLAASGAGGSSTDTQYF	TGTGCCAGCAGCTTAGCGGCTAGCGGGGCGGGTGGATCTAGCACAGATACGCAGTATTTT
TRBV5-1	TRBD2	once	TRBJ2-1	CASSTGLAGGNYNEQFF	TGCGCCAGCAGCACGGGACTAGCGGGAGGAAACTACAATGAGCAGTTCTTC
TRBV19	TRBD2	NA	TRBJ2-1	CASIKGAGLAPSSYNEQFF	TGTGCCAGTATTAAAGGGGCCGGACTAGCCCCAAGCTCCTACAATGAGCAGTTCTTC